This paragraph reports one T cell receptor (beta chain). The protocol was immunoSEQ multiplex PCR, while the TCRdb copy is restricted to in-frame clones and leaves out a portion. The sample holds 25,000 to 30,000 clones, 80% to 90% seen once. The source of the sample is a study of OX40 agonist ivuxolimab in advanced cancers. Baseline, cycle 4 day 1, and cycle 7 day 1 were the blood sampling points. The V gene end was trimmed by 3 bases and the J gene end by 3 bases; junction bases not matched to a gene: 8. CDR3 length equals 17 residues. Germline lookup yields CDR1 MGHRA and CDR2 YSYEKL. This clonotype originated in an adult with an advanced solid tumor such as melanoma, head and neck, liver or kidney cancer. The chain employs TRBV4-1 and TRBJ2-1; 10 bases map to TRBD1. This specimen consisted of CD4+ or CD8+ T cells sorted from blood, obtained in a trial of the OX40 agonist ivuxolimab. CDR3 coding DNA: TGCGCCAGCAGCCAGGGACAGGGGTCCCTCCTCTACAATGAGCAGTTCTTC. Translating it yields CASSQGQGSLLYNEQFF.